The clone carrying this T cell receptor beta chain was observed many times. CDR3 length: 16 residues. Germline CDR1 is SGHAT and CDR2 is FQNNGV. The V end was cut by 1 base, the J end by 2 bases, with 15 bases between. As it was prepared, the TCRbeta library received unique molecular identifiers. TCRdb passed the PCR reads through MiXCR, listing each CDR3 protein once. Of around 200,000 distinct CDR3 sequences in the sample, 11% were seen once. The data derive from a study of T-cell reconstitution after alpha-beta-depleted transplantation in children. The rearrangement links TRBV11-2 to TRBJ2-7; D tentatively fits TRBD1 or TRBD2 (5 bases each). The origin of this receptor is a child younger than two with acute myeloid leukemia, due to receive a stem cell transplant. Sequenced material: PBMCs, taken before TCRalphabeta/CD19-depleted stem cell transplant. As DNA, the CDR3 is TGTGCCAGCAGCTTAGCTCCGGGGACCGTCCCCTACGAGCAGTACTTC. It encodes CASSLAPGTVPYEQYF.